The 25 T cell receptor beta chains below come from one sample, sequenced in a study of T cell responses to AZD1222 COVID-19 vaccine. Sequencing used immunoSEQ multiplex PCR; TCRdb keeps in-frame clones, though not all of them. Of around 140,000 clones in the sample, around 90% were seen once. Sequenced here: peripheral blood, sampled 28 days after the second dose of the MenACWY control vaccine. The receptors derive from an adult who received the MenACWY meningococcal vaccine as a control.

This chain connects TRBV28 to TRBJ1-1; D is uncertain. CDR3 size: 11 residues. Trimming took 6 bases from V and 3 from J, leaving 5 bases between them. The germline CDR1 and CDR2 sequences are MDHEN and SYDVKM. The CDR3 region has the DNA TGTGCCAGCAGCGGGGACACTGAAGCTTTCTTT. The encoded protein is CASSGDTEAFF.

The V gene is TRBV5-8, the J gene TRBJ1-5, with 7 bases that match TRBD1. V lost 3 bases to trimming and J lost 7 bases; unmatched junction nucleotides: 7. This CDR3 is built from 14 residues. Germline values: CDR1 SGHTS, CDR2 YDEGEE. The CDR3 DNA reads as TGTGCCAGCAGCTCGCTCAGGGGGAGCCAGCCCCAGCATTTT. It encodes CASSSLRGSQPQHF.

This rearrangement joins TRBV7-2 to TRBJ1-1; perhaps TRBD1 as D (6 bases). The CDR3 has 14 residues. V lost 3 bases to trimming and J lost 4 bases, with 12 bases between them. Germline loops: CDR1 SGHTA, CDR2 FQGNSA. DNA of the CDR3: TGTGCCAGCAGCTTGATCGGACAGACCACTGAAGCTTTCTTT. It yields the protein CASSLIGQTTEAFF.

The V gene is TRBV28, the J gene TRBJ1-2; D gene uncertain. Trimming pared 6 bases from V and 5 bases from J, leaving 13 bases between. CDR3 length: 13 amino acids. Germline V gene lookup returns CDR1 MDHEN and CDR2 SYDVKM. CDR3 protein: CASSPGKAYGYTF. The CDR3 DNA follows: TGTGCCAGCAGCCCTGGGAAGGCGTATGGCTACACCTTC.

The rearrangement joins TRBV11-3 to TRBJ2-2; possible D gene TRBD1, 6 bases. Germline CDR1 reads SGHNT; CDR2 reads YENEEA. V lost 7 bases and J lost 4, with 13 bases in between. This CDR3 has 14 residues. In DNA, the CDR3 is TGTGCCAGCAAAGCAGGGGCTAGCACCGGGGAGCTGTTTTTT. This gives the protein CASKAGASTGELFF. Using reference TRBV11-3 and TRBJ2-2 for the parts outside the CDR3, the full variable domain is EAGVVQSPRYKIIEKKQPVAFWCNPISGHNTLYWYLQNLGQGPELLIRYENEEAVDDSQLPKDRFSAERLKGVDSTLKIQPAELGDSAVYLCASKAGASTGELFFGEGSRLTVL.

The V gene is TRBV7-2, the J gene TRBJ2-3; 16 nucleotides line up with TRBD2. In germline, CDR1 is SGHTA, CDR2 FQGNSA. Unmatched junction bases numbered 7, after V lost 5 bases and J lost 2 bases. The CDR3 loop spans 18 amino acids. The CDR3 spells CASSLVGTSGGATDTQYF. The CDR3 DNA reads TGTGCCAGCAGCCTAGTGGGGACTAGCGGGGGGGCCACAGATACGCAGTATTTT.

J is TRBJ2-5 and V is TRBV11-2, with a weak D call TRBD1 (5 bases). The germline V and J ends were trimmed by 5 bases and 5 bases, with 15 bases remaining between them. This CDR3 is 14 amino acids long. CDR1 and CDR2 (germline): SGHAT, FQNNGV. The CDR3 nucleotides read TGTGCCAGCAGCCTCCCCTGGAAGGGGGAGACCCAGTACTTC. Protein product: CASSLPWKGETQYF.

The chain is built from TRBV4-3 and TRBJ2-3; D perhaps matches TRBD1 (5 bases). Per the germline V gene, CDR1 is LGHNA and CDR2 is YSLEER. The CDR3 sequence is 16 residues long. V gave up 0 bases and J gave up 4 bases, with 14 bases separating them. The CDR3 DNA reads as TGCGCCAGCAGCCAAGACGCCGTCCAGGGCTCAGATACGCAGTATTTT. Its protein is CASSQDAVQGSDTQYF.

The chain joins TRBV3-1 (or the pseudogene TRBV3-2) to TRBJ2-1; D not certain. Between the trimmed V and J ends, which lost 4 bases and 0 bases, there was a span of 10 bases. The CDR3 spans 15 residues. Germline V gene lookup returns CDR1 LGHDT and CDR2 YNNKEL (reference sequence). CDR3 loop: CASSLGWSSYNEQFF. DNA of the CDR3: TGTGCCAGCAGCCTAGGGTGGAGCTCCTACAATGAGCAGTTCTTC.

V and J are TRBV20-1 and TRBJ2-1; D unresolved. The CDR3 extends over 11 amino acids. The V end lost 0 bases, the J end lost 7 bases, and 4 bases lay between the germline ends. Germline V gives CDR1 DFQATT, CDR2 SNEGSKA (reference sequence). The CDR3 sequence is CSARDENEQFF. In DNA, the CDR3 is TGCAGTGCTAGAGATGAGAATGAGCAGTTCTTC.

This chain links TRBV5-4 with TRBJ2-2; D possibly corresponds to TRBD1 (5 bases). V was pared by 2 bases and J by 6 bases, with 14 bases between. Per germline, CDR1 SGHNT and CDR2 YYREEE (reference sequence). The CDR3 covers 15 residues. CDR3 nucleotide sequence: TGTGCCAGCAGCTTAGGGAAGGGGAAGGCCGGGGAGCTGTTTTTT. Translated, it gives CASSLGKGKAGELFF.

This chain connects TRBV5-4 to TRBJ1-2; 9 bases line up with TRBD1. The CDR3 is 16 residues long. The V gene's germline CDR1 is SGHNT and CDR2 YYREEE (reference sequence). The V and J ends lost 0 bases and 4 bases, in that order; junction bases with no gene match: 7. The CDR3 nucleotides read TGTGCCAGCAGCTTGGGAATCGGACAGGGGACCTATGGCTACACCTTC. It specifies CASSLGIGQGTYGYTF.

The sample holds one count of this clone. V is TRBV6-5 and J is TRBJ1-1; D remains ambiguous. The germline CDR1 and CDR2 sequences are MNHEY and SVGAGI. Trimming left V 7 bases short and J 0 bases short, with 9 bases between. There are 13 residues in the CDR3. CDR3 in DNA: TGTGCCAGCATCAGCGACATGAACACTGAAGCTTTCTTT. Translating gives CASISDMNTEAFF.

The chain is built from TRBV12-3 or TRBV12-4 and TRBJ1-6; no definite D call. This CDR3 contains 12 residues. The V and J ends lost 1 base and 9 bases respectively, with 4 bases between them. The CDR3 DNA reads TGTGCCAGCAGTTTAGGGGCTTCACCCCTCCACTTT. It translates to CASSLGASPLHF.

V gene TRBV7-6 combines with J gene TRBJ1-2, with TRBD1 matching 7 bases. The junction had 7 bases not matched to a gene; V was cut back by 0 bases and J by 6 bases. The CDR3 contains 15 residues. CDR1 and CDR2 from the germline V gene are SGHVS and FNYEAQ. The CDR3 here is CASSLATGTGDGYTF. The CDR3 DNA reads TGTGCCAGCAGCTTAGCGACAGGGACCGGCGATGGCTACACCTTC.

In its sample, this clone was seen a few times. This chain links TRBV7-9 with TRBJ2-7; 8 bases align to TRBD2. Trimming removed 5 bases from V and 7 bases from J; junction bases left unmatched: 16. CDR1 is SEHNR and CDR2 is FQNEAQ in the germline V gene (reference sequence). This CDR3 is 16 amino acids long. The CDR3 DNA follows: TGTGCCAGCAGCCCGATAGGACTAGCAGCGTCTGGGGAGCAGTACTTC. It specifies CASSPIGLAASGEQYF.

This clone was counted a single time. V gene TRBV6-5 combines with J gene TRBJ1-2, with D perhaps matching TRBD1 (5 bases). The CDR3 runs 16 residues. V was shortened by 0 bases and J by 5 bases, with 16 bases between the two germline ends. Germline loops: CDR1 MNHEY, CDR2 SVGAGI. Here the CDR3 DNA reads TGTGCCAGCAGTTACTCGGGGACGGAGGCTATTTATGGCTACACCTTC. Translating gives CASSYSGTEAIYGYTF.

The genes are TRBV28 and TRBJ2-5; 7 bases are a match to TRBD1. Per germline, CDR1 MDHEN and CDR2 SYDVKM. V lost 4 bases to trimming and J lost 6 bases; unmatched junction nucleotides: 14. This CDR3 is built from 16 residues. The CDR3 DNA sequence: TGTGCCAGCAGTTCAATCCCGACAGGGTTCTCCCAGACCCAGTACTTC. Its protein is CASSSIPTGFSQTQYF.

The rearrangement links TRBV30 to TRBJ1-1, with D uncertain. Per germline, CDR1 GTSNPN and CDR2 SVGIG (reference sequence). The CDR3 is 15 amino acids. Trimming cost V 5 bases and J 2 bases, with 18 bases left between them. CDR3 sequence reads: CAWGYLRVGNTEAFF. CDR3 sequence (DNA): TGTGCCTGGGGTTACCTTCGAGTAGGTAACACTGAAGCTTTCTTT. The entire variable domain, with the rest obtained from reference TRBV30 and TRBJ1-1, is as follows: SQTIHQWPATLVQPVGSPLSLECTVEGTSNPNLYWYRQAAGRGLQLLFYSVGIGQISSEVPQNLSASRPQDRQFILSSKKLLLSDSGFYLCAWGYLRVGNTEAFFGQGTRLTVV.

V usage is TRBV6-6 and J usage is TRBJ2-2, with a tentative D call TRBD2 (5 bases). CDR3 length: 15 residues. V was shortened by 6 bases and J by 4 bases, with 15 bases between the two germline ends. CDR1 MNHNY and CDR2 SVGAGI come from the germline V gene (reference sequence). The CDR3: CASRRPEAGTGELFF. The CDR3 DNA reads TGTGCCAGCAGAAGACCTGAGGCGGGCACCGGGGAGCTGTTTTTT.

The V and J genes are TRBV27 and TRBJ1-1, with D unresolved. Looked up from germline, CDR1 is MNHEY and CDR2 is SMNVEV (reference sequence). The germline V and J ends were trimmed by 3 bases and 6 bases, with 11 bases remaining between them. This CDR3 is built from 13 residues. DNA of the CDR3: TGTGCCAGCAGTTTTCGGGCGGGAGCTGAAGCTTTCTTT. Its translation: CASSFRAGAEAFF.

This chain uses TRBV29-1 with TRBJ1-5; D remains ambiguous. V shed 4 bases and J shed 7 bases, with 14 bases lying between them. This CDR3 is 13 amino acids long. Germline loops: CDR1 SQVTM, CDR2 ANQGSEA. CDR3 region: CSVVTQGRQPQHF. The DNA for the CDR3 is TGCAGCGTTGTAACTCAAGGGAGACAGCCCCAGCATTTT. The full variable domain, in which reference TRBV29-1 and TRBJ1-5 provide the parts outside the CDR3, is SAVISQKPSRDICQRGTSLTIQCQVDSQVTMMFWYRQQPGQSLTLIATANQGSEATYESGFVIDKFPISRPNLTFSTLTVSNMSPEDSSIYLCSVVTQGRQPQHFGDGTRLSIL.

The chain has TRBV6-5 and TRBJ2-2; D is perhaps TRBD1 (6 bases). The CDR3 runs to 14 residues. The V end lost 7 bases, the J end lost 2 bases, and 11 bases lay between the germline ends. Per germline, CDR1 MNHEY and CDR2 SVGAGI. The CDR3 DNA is TGTGCCAGCATTGGACAGTTAAACACCGGGGAGCTGTTTTTT. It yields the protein CASIGQLNTGELFF.

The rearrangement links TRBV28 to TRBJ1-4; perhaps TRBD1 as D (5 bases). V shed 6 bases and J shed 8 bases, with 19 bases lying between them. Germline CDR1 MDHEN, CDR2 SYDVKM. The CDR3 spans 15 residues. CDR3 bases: TGTGCCAGCAGACCGGACCGACTTCCAGGGGAAAAACTGTTTTTT. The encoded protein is CASRPDRLPGEKLFF. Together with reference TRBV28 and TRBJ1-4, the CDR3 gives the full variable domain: DVKVTQSSRYLVKRTGEKVFLECVQDMDHENMFWYRQDPGLGLRLIYFSYDVKMKEKGDIPEGYSVSREKKERFSLILESASTNQTSMYLCASRPDRLPGEKLFFGSGTQLSVL.

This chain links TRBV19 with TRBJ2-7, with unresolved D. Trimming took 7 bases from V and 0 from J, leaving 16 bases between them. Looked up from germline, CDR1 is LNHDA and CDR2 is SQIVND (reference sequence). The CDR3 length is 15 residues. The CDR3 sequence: CASMAGDRSSYEQYF. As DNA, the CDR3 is TGTGCCAGTATGGCCGGAGACCGAAGCTCCTACGAGCAGTACTTC.